This T cell receptor (beta chain) was retrieved from a study of CD8 T cells in ankylosing spondylitis (dated by TCRdb to the late 2010s). Regarding the complete study: The study set out to find disease-linked TCR variants by profiling T cell receptor beta repertoires in ankylosing spondylitis patients and healthy donors. The full study cohort was made up of 25 ankylosing spondylitis patients and 108 healthy donors. Peripheral blood was sampled, and synovial fluid was also collected from ankylosing spondylitis patients. The study at large found these results: Blood from ankylosing spondylitis patients appeared to be characterized by a TCR beta motif made up of under ten highly homologous amino acid variants. Some motif variants had previously been reported in the synovial fluid and blood of reactive arthritis patients, which suggests shared mechanisms of disease initiation. The disease-linked clones were reported as significantly enriched in matched synovial fluid samples from ankylosing spondylitis patients. The disease-linked clones showed a CD8+ phenotype and occurred at relatively low frequencies in peripheral blood.

From the germline V gene, CDR1 is SGHRS and CDR2 is YFSETQ. The CDR3 covers 13 residues, taking in both the cysteine and the phenylalanine. CDR3 DNA only is kept here, 39 bases in frame from base 1. At the junction V is shortened by 4 bases and J by 10 bases; bases outside the gene matches: 4. This clonotype turned up a few times. The antigen this receptor binds is unknown. No base qualities exist here, and no much larger clone lies one base off it. Sequencing used an Illumina HiSeq 2500. Quantitative 5'-RACE with molecular barcodes was used to prepare TCR beta libraries. In the authors' own workflow: A new computational method based on a probabilistic model of VDJ rearrangement was used to identify disease-linked TCR variants. TCRdb reprocessing: public reads trimmed at Q25 with fastp, clones called with MiXCR, in-frame beta chains kept. Each record represents a unique CDR3 protein, reported with the most common genes and DNA among its rows. The V and J calls, along with clone size, are taken from TCRdb and not from the paper's own processing. For this sample the table gives about 800,000 distinct CDR3 sequences, of which roughly 10% were detected only once. The ten top clones hold approximately 0.5% of the sample.

This receptor chain uses TRBV5-1 and TRBJ1-6; 8 bases in the junction line up with TRBD1. This receptor was identified in a male donor with ankylosing spondylitis. Sequencing was done on a sample of blood, either unsorted or a sorted T cell fraction (not recorded which). The CDR3 protein: CASSEGQESPLHF. The nucleotide sequence reads as follows: TGCGCCAGCAGCGAGGGACAGGAATCACCCCTCCACTTT.